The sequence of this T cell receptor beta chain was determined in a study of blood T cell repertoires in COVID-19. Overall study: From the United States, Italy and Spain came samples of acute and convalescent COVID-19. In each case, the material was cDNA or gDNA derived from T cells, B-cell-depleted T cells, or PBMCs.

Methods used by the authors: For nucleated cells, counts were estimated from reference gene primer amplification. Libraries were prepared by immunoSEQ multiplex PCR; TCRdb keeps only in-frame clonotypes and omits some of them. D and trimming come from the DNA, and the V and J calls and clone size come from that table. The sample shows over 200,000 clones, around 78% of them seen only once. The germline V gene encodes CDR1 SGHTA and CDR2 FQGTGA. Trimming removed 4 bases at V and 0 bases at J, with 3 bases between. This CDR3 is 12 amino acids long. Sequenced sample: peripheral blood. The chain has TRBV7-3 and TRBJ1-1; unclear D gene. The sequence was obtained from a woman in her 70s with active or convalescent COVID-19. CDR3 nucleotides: TGTGCCAGCAGCTCGGTGAACACTGAAGCTTTCTTT. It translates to CASSSVNTEAFF. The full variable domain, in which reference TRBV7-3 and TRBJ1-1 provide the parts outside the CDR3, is GAGVSQTPSNKVTEKGKYVELRCDPISGHTALYWYRQSLGQGPEFLIYFQGTGAADDSGLPNDRFFAVRPEGSVSTLKIQRTERGDSAVYLCASSSVNTEAFFGQGTRLTVV.